This T cell receptor (beta chain) was observed in a study of blood T cell repertoires in COVID-19. Assay used: immunoSEQ multiplex PCR; TCRdb lists only in-frame clones, some missing. The repertoire holds approximately 280,000 clones, with around 89% as singletons. This CDR3 is 14 amino acids long. V lost 6 bases and J lost 7; bases outside the gene matches: 6. CDR1 and CDR2 from the germline V gene are SNHLY and FYNNEI. This TCR came from a woman in her sixties with acute or convalescent COVID-19. The rearrangement uses TRBV2 and TRBJ1-6; TRBD1 aligns across 7 bases. The sequencing input was peripheral blood. The CDR3 DNA reads TGTGCCAGCAGGCCCGGGACAGACAATTCACCCCTCCACTTT. Translation gives CASRPGTDNSPLHF.